This T cell receptor beta chain was sequenced during a study of T cells in localized non-small cell lung cancer (TCRdb year 2020). General notes on the study: The study examined T cell repertoires in a few hundred patients with early-stage NSCLC and compared tumors with uninvolved tumor-adjacent lungs. The cohort was made up of approximately 250 treatment-naive NSCLC patients whose localized lung tumors had been resected. The mean age of the NSCLC patients was around 67 years, with 120 to 150 men and 110 or so women. Overall results and qualifications from the work: A median of approximately 53 of the top 100 tumor clones turned up in the paired uninvolved adjacent lung, and under 30 of those clones also ranked among the top 100 of that same adjacent lung. The highest T cell clonality was observed in uninvolved tumor-adjacent lung, where clonality exceeded that of tumor, suggesting that antigenic responses were more focused in uninvolved tumor-adjacent lung. Longer overall survival was associated with higher T cell density in blood, whereas shorter survival was associated with higher clonality in adjacent lung. Because multi-region tumor sequencing was not done, intratumor heterogeneity could not be ruled out. Because of the exploratory design, TCR variables were selected using unadjusted p-values without false-discovery rate correction.

At diagnosis, tumor, uninvolved tumor-adjacent lung and peripheral blood were collected and then preserved as a mix of FFPE and fresh-frozen material. For TCR repertoire profiling, blood samples were analyzed in the form of peripheral blood mononuclear cells. Cut back by 0 bases and 12 bases, the V and J ends lie 12 bases apart. The CDR3 contains 13 residues, cysteine and phenylalanine counted. The CDR3 DNA has 39 bases and is translated from base 1. For CDR1 and CDR2, the germline V gene lists MGHRA and YSYEKL. On this clone: There is no known antigen for this receptor. No clone much larger than this one lies a single base away; base qualities are absent.

TCR beta CDR3 regions were sequenced from DNA using the immunoSEQ Assay. Processing in the source paper ran as follows. To compute T cell density, TCR beta template counts were normalized to usable DNA, which was estimated by amplifying housekeeping genes. Using the preseqR package, richness was estimated by extrapolating to 120,000 templates for tissue samples and 400,000 templates for PBMC samples. Clonality was defined by subtracting Pielou's evenness from one. Tissue-enriched TCRs were identified by differential abundance testing using productive amino-acid clonotypes, minimum total count 5 and alpha 0.1. Repertoire overlap between compartments was quantified with the Jaccard Index and Morisita Overlap Index. TCR beta CDR3s were clustered by GLIPH together with public tetramer-defined viral CDR3s, and at least three viral sequences plus V-gene enrichment were required for viral motifs. The clones in this table, taken by TCRdb from immuneACCESS, are in-frame only. Not every clone is retained; where verified, under half of the shortfall comes from an unresolved V gene, and the cause of the rest is unknown. V, J and clone size reflect that table, while D and trimming were determined from the DNA. The sample table lists 27,000 or so clones, 82% of them with a count of one. Around 4.1% of the sample is in the top ten clones.

This chain is built from TRBV4-1 and TRBJ2-1; a tentative D call is TRBD2 (6 bases match). This clonotype was obtained from a woman aged 35-70 years with stage I lung adenocarcinoma. Specimen: peripheral blood, collected before any cancer treatment. The CDR3 amino acid sequence is: CASSQDGSGAQFF. The base sequence is TGCGCCAGCAGCCAAGATGGTAGCGGCGCGCAGTTCTTC.